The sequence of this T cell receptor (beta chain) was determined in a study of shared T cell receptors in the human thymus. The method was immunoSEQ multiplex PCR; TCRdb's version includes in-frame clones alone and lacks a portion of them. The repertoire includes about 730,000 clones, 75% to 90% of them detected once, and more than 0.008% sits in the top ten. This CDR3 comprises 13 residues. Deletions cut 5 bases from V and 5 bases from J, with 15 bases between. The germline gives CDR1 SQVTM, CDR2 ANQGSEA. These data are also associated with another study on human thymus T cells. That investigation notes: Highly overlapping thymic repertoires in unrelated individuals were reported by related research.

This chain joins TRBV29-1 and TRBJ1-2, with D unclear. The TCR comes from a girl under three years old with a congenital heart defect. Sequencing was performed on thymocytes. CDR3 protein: CSVIPDSSYGYTF. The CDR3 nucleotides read TGCAGCGTTATTCCAGATTCTTCGTATGGCTACACCTTC.